Listed below are T cell receptor beta chains from one sample, sequenced in a study of OX40 agonist ivuxolimab in advanced cancers. The table came from immunoSEQ multiplex PCR; TCRdb's copy has only in-frame clones and leaves some out. The profile shows roughly 73,000 clones, 80% to 90% of them singletons. The source material was CD4+ or CD8+ T cells sorted from blood, sampled in a trial of the OX40 agonist ivuxolimab. The receptor source for this set is an adult with an advanced solid tumor such as melanoma, head and neck, liver or kidney cancer. CDR3s include the opening cysteine and the closing phenylalanine or tryptophan. A D gene is named only where the DNA matches it firmly. A clone size is listed for some rows: how often the clone was seen (once, few, many), or a class if it is expanded.

j_gene,abundance,v_gene,d_gene,CDR3nt,CDR3aa
TRBJ2-2,once,TRBV5-1,TRBD1,TGCGCCAGCAGCTTCGGACAGGGGAGCGGGGAGCTGTTTTTT,CASSFGQGSGELFF
TRBJ1-2,NA,TRBV7-2,NA,TGTGCCAGCAGCTCAACGATGGGGCCCCAGGGACATACCTATGGCTACACCTTC,CASSSTMGPQGHTYGYTF
TRBJ1-1,NA,TRBV5-4,NA,TGTGCCAGCAGCCAGGGTACGTCAGACATATTGAACACTGAAGCTTTCTTT,CASSQGTSDILNTEAFF
TRBJ1-6,NA,TRBV11-1,NA,TGTGCCAGCAGTGGAACGACAGGCCCCAATTCACCCCTCCACTTT,CASSGTTGPNSPLHF
TRBJ1-6,once,TRBV5-1,NA,TGCGCCAGCACCGGCAGGGGTTTATATAATTCACCCCTCCACTTT,CASTGRGLYNSPLHF
TRBJ2-5,NA,TRBV7-7,TRBD2,TGTGCCAGCAGCTCTGGACTAGCGGGGAGAGAGACCCAGTACTTC,CASSSGLAGRETQYF
TRBJ2-7,NA,TRBV5-6,TRBD2,TGTGCCAGCAGCCTTAGCGGGGGGGCAGTCGAGCAGTACTTC,CASSLSGGAVEQYF
TRBJ2-2,NA,TRBV4-2,TRBD2,TGTGCCAGCAGCCCCGGGACTAGCGTCACCGGGGAGCTGTTTTTT,CASSPGTSVTGELFF
TRBJ1-6,NA,TRBV7-6,NA,TGTGCCAGCAGCCGGCAGGGGAGGTCCGTCTATAATTCACCCCTCCACTTT,CASSRQGRSVYNSPLHF
TRBJ1-1,NA,TRBV7-2,NA,TGTGCCAGCAGCTTATTCGGACGGGAGAACACTGAAGCTTTCTTT,CASSLFGRENTEAFF
TRBJ1-4,NA,TRBV7-7,TRBD1,TGTGCCAGCAGCTCCTCAGGGGGTGCAACTAATGAAAAACTGTTTTTT,CASSSSGGATNEKLFF
TRBJ2-7,few,TRBV6-1,NA,TGTGCCAGCAGTCTACATCCCTCCTACGAGCAGTACTTC,CASSLHPSYEQYF
TRBJ2-4,NA,TRBV11-2,TRBD2,TGTGCCAGCAAGATTAACGGACTAGCGGGGGCCCGTGGCAAAAACATTCAGTACTTC,CASKINGLAGARGKNIQYF
TRBJ2-3,NA,TRBV27,TRBD1,TGTGCCACGCAAGACAGGGGGGGCCTTGTAGATACGCAGTATTTT,CATQDRGGLVDTQYF
TRBJ2-7,NA,TRBV7-2,TRBD1,TGTGCCAGCAGCCTAATAAGGGGGCAGCACGAGCAGTACTTC,CASSLIRGQHEQYF
TRBJ1-2,NA,TRBV19,NA,TGTGCCAGTAGTATTATCAGGGGAACCTATGGCTACACCTTC,CASSIIRGTYGYTF
TRBJ1-2,NA,TRBV7-9,TRBD1,TGTGCCAGCAGCTCCACCACTGACAGGGGGCGGAATGGCTACACCTTC,CASSSTTDRGRNGYTF
TRBJ2-3,NA,TRBV5-1,TRBD2,TGCGCCAGCAGCTTGATGCGGGGGGAAGATACGCAGTATTTT,CASSLMRGEDTQYF
TRBJ2-3,NA,TRBV25-1,NA,TGTGCCAGCAGGTCTTACGAGCAGGGCACAGATACGCAGTATTTT,CASRSYEQGTDTQYF
TRBJ2-5,NA,TRBV15,NA,TGTGCCACCAGGGGGGGCCCCCAAGAGACCCAGTACTTC,CATRGGPQETQYF
TRBJ1-1,NA,TRBV11-2,TRBD1,TGTGCCAGCAGCCCAGGACCGGGACAGTGGGACACTGAAGCTTTCTTT,CASSPGPGQWDTEAFF
TRBJ2-3,NA,TRBV11-2,TRBD2,TGTGCCAGCAGCTCTCTAAAAGGGAGAGCGGGGGACACAGATACGCAGTATTTT,CASSSLKGRAGDTDTQYF
TRBJ1-2,NA,TRBV28,NA,TGTGCCAGCAGTTCGCAGGGACGGGCTAACTATGGCTACACCTTC,CASSSQGRANYGYTF
TRBJ2-4,NA,TRBV6-7,TRBD1,TGTGCCAGCAGCCGAAGGGGACAGCGAAGACGGGCCAAAAACATTCAGTACTTC,CASSRRGQRRRAKNIQYF
TRBJ2-7,NA,TRBV7-9,NA,TGTGCCAGCAGCTTCCGGAGCAGCTACGAGCAGTACTTC,CASSFRSSYEQYF
TRBJ2-1,once,TRBV6-1,NA,TGTGCCAGCTCCCTTTACAATGAGCAGTTCTTC,CASSLYNEQFF
TRBJ2-7,NA,TRBV7-9,NA,TGTGCCAGCAGCCCCCAGCGGAGGGGACGTTACGAGCAGTACTTC,CASSPQRRGRYEQYF